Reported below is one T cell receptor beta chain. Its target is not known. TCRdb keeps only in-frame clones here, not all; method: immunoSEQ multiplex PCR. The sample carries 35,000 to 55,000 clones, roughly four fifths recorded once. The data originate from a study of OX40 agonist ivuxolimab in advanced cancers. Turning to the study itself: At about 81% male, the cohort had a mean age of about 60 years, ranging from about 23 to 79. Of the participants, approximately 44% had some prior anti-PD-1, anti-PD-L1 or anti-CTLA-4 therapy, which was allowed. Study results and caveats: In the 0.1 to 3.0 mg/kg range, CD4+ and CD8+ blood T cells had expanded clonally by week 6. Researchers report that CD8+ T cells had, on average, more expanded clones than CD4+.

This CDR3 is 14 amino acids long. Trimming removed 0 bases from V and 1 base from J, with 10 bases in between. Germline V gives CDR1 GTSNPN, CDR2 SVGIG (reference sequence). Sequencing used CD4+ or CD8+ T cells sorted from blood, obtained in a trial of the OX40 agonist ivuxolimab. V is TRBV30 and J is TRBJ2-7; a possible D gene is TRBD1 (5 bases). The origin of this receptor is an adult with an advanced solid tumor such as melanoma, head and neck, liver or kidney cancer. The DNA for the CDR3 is TGTGCCTGGAGTGTCAGGGCCCTTTCCTACGAGCAGTACTTC. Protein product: CAWSVRALSYEQYF. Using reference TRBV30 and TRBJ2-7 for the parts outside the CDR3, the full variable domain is SQTIHQWPATLVQPVGSPLSLECTVEGTSNPNLYWYRQAAGRGLQLLFYSVGIGQISSEVPQNLSASRPQDRQFILSSKKLLLSDSGFYLCAWSVRALSYEQYFGPGTRLTVT.